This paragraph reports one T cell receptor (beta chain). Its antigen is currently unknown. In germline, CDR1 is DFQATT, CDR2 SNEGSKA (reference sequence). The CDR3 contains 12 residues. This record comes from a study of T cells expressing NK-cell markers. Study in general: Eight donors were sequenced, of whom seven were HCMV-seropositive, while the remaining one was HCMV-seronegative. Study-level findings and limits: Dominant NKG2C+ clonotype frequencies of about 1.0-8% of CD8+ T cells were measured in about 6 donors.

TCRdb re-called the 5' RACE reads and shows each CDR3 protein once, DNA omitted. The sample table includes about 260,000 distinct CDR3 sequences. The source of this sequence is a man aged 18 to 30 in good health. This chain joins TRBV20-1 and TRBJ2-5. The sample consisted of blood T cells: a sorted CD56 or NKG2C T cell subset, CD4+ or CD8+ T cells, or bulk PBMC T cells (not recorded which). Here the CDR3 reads CSAKKQKETQYF.